This TCR beta chain was found in a study of cytomegalovirus exposure and HLA in healthy donors. CDR1 and CDR2 from the germline V gene are MNHEY and SMNVEV (reference sequence). The CDR3 is 15 residues long. The V end was cut by 0 bases, the J end by 4 bases, with 10 bases between. The PCR had 60 Vbeta and 13 Jbeta primers. The protocol was immunoSEQ multiplex PCR, while the TCRdb copy is restricted to in-frame clones and leaves out a portion. The sample lists 130,000 or so clones, about 81% occurring once. Findings of the study overall: The study flagged about 150 TCR beta chains as cytomegalovirus-associated. Across HLA loci, a later analysis found differing TCR association rates, with DRB1 most and HLA-C fewest. Later, an analysis found that common viral pathogens appeared to be linked with several of the most significant clusters. In a later analysis, TCR beta V- and J-gene trimming showed a link to a missense DCLRE1C variant.

About this clone: No antigen is known for it.

The origin of this receptor is a woman in her forties or fifties in good health and CMV-seropositive. This sequence joins TRBV27 and TRBJ1-5; D unresolved. The sample consisted of PBMCs. The CDR3 nucleotides read TGTGCCAGCAGTTTATCGGTGGCCAATAATCAGCCCCAGCATTTT. Protein product: CASSLSVANNQPQHF.